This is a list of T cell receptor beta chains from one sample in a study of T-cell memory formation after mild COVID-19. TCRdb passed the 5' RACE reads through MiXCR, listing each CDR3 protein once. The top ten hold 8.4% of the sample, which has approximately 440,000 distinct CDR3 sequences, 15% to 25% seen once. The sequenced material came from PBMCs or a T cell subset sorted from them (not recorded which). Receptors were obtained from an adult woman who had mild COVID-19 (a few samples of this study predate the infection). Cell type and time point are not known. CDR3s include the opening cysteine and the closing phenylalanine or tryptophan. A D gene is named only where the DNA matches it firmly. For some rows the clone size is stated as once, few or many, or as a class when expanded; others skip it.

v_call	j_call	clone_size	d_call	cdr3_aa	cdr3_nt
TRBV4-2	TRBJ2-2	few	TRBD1	CASSLPGGRTGELFF	TGTGCCAGCAGCCTCCCAGGGGGCAGGACCGGGGAGCTGTTTTTT
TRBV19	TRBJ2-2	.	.	CASTAYTGELFF	TGTGCCAGTACGGCTTACACCGGGGAGCTGTTTTTT
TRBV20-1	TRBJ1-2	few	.	CSARGGVYGYTF	TGCAGTGCTAGGGGGGGAGTCTATGGCTACACCTTC
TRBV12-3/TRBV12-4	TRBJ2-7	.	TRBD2	CASSYEGLAGAYEQYF	TGTGCCAGCAGTTACGAGGGACTAGCGGGAGCCTACGAGCAGTACTTC
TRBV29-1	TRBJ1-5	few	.	CSVVEGNQPQHF	TGCAGCGTTGTAGAGGGGAATCAGCCCCAGCATTTT
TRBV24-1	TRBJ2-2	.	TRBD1	CATSEPRDRPNTGELFF	TGTGCCACCAGTGAGCCACGGGACAGGCCGAACACCGGGGAGCTGTTTTTT
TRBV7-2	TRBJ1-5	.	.	CASSTHVRQPQHF	TGTGCCAGCAGCACACACGTACGACAGCCCCAGCATTTT
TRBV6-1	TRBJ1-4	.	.	CASSEDMGRRKLFF	TGTGCCAGCAGTGAGGACATGGGCCGTCGAAAACTGTTTTTT
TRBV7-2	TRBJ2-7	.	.	CASSLTSVSSYEQYF	TGTGCCAGCAGCTTAACGTCGGTCAGTTCCTACGAGCAGTACTTC
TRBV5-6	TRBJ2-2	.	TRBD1	CASSLTGGGGGELFF	TGTGCCAGCAGCTTGACAGGGGGCGGTGGCGGGGAGCTGTTTTTT
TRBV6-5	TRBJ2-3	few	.	CASSRTRTDTQYF	TGTGCCAGCAGTCGGACTCGCACAGATACGCAGTATTTT
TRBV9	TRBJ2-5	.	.	CASSVGVGPQETQYF	TGTGCCAGCAGCGTAGGCGTTGGGCCCCAAGAGACCCAGTACTTC
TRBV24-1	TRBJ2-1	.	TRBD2	CATSPRGGPYNEQFF	TGTGCCACCAGCCCTCGGGGGGGGCCATACAATGAGCAGTTCTTC
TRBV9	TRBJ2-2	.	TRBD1	CASSLSDRATGELFF	TGTGCCAGCAGCCTCTCGGACAGGGCCACCGGGGAGCTGTTTTTT
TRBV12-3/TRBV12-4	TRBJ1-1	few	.	CASSSTNTEAFF	TGTGCCAGCAGTTCTACGAACACTGAAGCTTTCTTT
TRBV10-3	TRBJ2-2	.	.	CAIQSGPNTGELFF	TGTGCCATCCAGTCGGGACCTAACACCGGGGAGCTGTTTTTT
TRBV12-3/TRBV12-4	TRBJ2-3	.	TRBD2	CASSFSDWVAGGPDTQYF	TGTGCCAGCAGTTTTTCGGACTGGGTGGCGGGAGGGCCAGATACGCAGTATTTT
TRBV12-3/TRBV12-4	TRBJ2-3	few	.	CASSSSLAHTDTQYF	TGTGCCAGCAGTTCCTCACTAGCACACACAGATACGCAGTATTTT
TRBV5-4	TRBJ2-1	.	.	CASSLASQTNYNEQFF	TGTGCCAGCAGCTTGGCGTCCCAGACCAACTACAATGAGCAGTTCTTC
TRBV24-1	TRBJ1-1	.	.	CATSDFKDTEAFF	TGTGCCACCAGTGATTTTAAAGACACTGAAGCTTTCTTT
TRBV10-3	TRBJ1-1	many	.	CAISESPADVNTEAFF	TGTGCCATCAGTGAGTCCCCCGCCGATGTCAACACTGAAGCTTTCTTT
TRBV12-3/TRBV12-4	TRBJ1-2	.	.	CASSLRQNYGYTF	TGTGCCAGCAGTTTAAGACAGAACTATGGCTACACCTTC
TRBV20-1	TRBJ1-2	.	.	CSASERTSPTSYGYTF	TGCAGTGCTAGTGAACGGACGAGCCCTACTTCCTATGGCTACACCTTC
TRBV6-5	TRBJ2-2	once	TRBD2	CAIRTSSNTGELFF	TGTGCCATTAGGACTAGCAGCAACACCGGGGAGCTGTTTTTT
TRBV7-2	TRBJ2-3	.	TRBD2	CASSLSAPGGPTDTQYF	TGTGCCAGCAGCTTAAGTGCGCCGGGAGGGCCCACAGATACGCAGTATTTT
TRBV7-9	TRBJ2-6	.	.	CASSLAGHLFSGANVLTF	TGTGCCAGCAGCTTAGCGGGACACCTTTTCTCTGGGGCCAACGTCCTGACTTTC
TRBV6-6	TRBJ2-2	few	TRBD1	CASSYPDRANTGELFF	TGTGCCAGCAGTTACCCGGACAGGGCGAACACCGGGGAGCTGTTTTTT
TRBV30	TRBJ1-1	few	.	CAWSVLGTTNTEAFF	TGTGCCTGGAGTGTACTAGGGACAACGAACACTGAAGCTTTCTTT
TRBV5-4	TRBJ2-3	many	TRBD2	CASSLGGGATDTQYF	TGTGCCAGCAGCTTGGGCGGGGGGGCCACAGATACGCAGTATTTT
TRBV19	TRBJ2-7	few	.	CASSISVRTAYEQYF	TGTGCCAGTAGTATTTCAGTTCGGACAGCTTACGAGCAGTACTTC
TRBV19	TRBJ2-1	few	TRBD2	CASTSGRTSGGSLYNEQFF	TGTGCCAGTACCTCAGGGAGGACTAGCGGGGGAAGTCTCTACAATGAGCAGTTCTTC
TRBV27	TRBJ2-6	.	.	CASSYQGSGANVLTF	TGTGCCAGCAGTTACCAGGGTTCCGGGGCCAACGTCCTGACTTTC
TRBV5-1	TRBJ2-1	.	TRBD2	CASSLTYSGTSGEQFF	TGCGCCAGCAGCTTAACCTATTCCGGGACTAGCGGGGAGCAGTTCTTC
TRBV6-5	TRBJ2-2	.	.	CASSITTGYDTGELFF	TGTGCCAGCAGTATTACTACAGGGTACGACACCGGGGAGCTGTTTTTT